A single sample gave rise to the 14 T cell receptor beta chains below, sequenced in a study of T cell repertoires in cytomegalovirus infection. No antigen is known for these receptors. A single record per CDR3 protein comes from TCRdb applying MiXCR to the reads. In the table there are around 430,000 distinct CDR3 sequences, about 42% of which are singletons. Sequencing was performed on cultured PBMCs, taken from culture after CMV antigen stimulation. These receptors were collected from a human donor in good health (CMV status not recorded). Some clones in this sample may be carry-over from other donors' samples.

The V gene is TRBV28, the J gene TRBJ1-2; 7 nucleotides align to TRBD1. V was pared by 5 bases and J by 4 bases, with 4 bases of the junction left unmatched. The CDR3 is 13 amino acids. Germline loops: CDR1 MDHEN, CDR2 SYDVKM. The CDR3 nucleotides are TGTGCCAGCAGTCAGACAGGGCTCTATGGCTACACCTTC. Protein product: CASSQTGLYGYTF.

On this clonotype itself: This may come from a read error, since a much larger clone is one base off. The chain joins TRBV5-6 to TRBJ2-2, with TRBD1 matching 10 bases. V was pared by 2 bases and J by 6 bases, with 1 base of the junction left unmatched. The germline V gene has CDR1 SGHDT and CDR2 YYEEEE. The CDR3 covers 14 residues. CDR3 protein: CASSFGQGAGELFF. CDR3 in DNA: TGTGCCAGCAGCTTCGGACAGGGGGCCGGGGAGCTGTTTTTT.

The rearrangement joins TRBV6-5 to TRBJ1-2, with TRBD1 matching over 10 bases. V lost 6 bases to trimming and J lost 4 bases; unmatched junction nucleotides: 2. This CDR3 contains 13 residues. Germline-derived CDR1 and CDR2 are MNHEY and SVGAGI. CDR3 in DNA: TGTGCCAGCAGACGGGACAGGGGCTATGGCTACACCTTC. Its translation is CASRRDRGYGYTF.

The chain is built from TRBV7-9 and TRBJ2-1; maybe TRBD1 (6 bases). Germline-derived CDR1 and CDR2 are SEHNR and FQNEAQ (reference sequence). V dropped 5 bases and J dropped 0 bases, with 17 bases sitting between them. CDR3 length: 17 residues. The CDR3 here is CASSPPNTGTSYNEQFF. The CDR3 DNA reads TGTGCCAGCAGCCCTCCCAATACAGGGACCTCCTACAATGAGCAGTTCTTC.

The J gene is TRBJ1-2, the V gene TRBV27; D not certain. V was trimmed by 5 bases and J by 8 bases, leaving 21 bases between them. The CDR3 contains 15 residues. The germline CDR1 and CDR2 sequences are MNHEY and SMNVEV (reference sequence). As DNA, the CDR3 is TGTGCCAGCAGTATCCCCAAAATAGCGGGATACGGCTACACCTTC. Protein sequence: CASSIPKIAGYGYTF.

As regards this clonotype: At one end the junction does not follow the germline gene, possibly because of a read error. The chain joins TRBV5-3 to TRBJ1-6; D not resolved. TRBV5-3 is known as an ORF, though its function is uncertain. The CDR3 spans 14 residues. The CDR3 loop is CASSLGSPAPSLHF. CDR3 coding DNA: TGTGCCAGCAGCTTGGGGAGCCCGGCACCATCCCTCCACTTT.

The CDR3 sequence is CASSIGTRETQYF. Written as DNA, the CDR3 is TGTGCCAGTAGTATCGGGACTCGAGAGACCCAGTACTTC. V gene TRBV19 combines with J gene TRBJ2-5; D perhaps matches TRBD2 (6 bases). CDR3 length equals 13 residues. Germline V gives CDR1 LNHDA, CDR2 SQIVND (reference sequence). With 3 bases removed from V and 4 bases from J, the gap between germline ends came to 9 bases. The variable domain in full, with the rest retrieved from reference TRBV19 and TRBJ2-5, is DGGITQSPKYLFRKEGQNVTLSCEQNLNHDAMYWYRQDPGQGLRLIYYSQIVNDFQKGDIAEGYSVSREKKESFPLTVTSAQKNPTAFYLCASSIGTRETQYFGPGTRLLVL.

The chain uses TRBV12-3 or TRBV12-4 and TRBJ2-5, with a possible D match to TRBD2 (5 bases). The ends were cut back, 3 bases at V and 3 bases at J, with 8 bases in the middle. This CDR3 spans 13 amino acids. The CDR3 loop is CASSLGSEETQYF. The CDR3 DNA is TGTGCCAGCAGTTTGGGGAGTGAAGAGACCCAGTACTTC.

The gene calls are TRBV6-1 and TRBJ2-7; D could derive from TRBD1 or TRBD2 (5 bases each). CDR3 size: 16 residues. Trimming shortened V by 2 bases and J by 3 bases, and 17 bases separated the two germline ends. CDR1 is MNHNS and CDR2 is SASEGT in the germline V gene. The CDR3, as DNA: TGTGCCAGCAGTGAATGGAGCGTGGGACGGGACTACGAGCAGTACTTC. Protein: CASSEWSVGRDYEQYF.

The genes are TRBV6-1 and TRBJ2-3, with D possibly TRBD1 on 6 matching bases. This CDR3 has 15 amino acids. Trimming removed 1 base at V and 6 bases at J, with 14 bases between. Germline V gene lookup returns CDR1 MNHNS and CDR2 SASEGT. The CDR3 sequence is CASSEVVAGADTQYF. The CDR3, as DNA: TGTGCCAGCAGTGAAGTGGTGGCAGGGGCGGATACGCAGTATTTT.

This clonotype was recorded once. The rearrangement uses TRBV12-3 or TRBV12-4 and TRBJ1-6; D is perhaps TRBD1 (5 bases). Deletions cut 2 bases from V and 10 bases from J, with 9 bases between. The length of the CDR3 is 13 residues. Here the CDR3 DNA reads TGTGCCAGCAGTTTATTGGGGGACTCACCCCTCCACTTT. It specifies CASSLLGDSPLHF.

This chain connects TRBV7-8 to TRBJ2-1, with TRBD2 as a possible D gene (5 bases). CDR1 is SGHVS and CDR2 is FQNEAQ in the germline V gene. The CDR3 consists of 15 residues. V lost 5 bases and J lost 1, with 12 bases in between. Here the CDR3 DNA reads TGTGCCAGCAGCCCCTCGCGGGTGTCCTACAATGAGCAGTTCTTC. It is translated as CASSPSRVSYNEQFF.

V usage is TRBV20-1 and J usage is TRBJ1-6; D gene ambiguous. Trimming took off 4 bases at V and 7 bases at J, with 14 bases between the two ends. This CDR3 region has 14 residues. Looked up from germline, CDR1 is DFQATT and CDR2 is SNEGSKA (reference sequence). CDR3 sequence: CSATRPGENSPLHF. CDR3 nucleotide sequence: TGCAGTGCTACCCGACCAGGCGAGAATTCACCCCTCCACTTT.

V gene TRBV20-1 combines with J gene TRBJ1-2; D is perhaps TRBD1 (6 bases). The germline V gene has CDR1 DFQATT and CDR2 SNEGSKA (reference sequence). The CDR3 has 13 residues. The V end lost 6 bases, the J end lost 5 bases, and 16 bases lay between the germline ends. CDR3 loop: CSAHHQGRYGYTF. The CDR3 DNA reads TGCAGTGCACATCACCAGGGGCGGTATGGCTACACCTTC.